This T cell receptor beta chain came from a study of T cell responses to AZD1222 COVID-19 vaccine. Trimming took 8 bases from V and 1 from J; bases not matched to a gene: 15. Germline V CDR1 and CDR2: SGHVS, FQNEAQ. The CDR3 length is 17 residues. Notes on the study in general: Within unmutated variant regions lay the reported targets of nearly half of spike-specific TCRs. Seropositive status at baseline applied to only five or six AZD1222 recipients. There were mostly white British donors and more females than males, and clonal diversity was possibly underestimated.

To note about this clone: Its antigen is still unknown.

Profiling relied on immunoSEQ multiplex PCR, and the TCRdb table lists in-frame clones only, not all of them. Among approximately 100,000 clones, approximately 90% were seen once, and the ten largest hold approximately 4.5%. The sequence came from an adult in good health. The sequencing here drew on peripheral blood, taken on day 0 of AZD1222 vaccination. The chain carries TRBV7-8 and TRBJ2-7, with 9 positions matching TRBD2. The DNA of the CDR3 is TGTGCCAGCGTTTTACCTGCCCTGGCGGGGGGGTCCTACGAGCAGTACTTC. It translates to CASVLPALAGGSYEQYF.